These 20 T cell receptor beta chains originate from one sample sequenced in a study of blood T cell repertoires in COVID-19. Profiled with immunoSEQ multiplex PCR; TCRdb holds only in-frame clones, not every one. The sample consists of under 250,000 clones, 84% of them appearing once. The sample was peripheral blood. Every receptor here comes from a woman between 55 and 75 years old who had recovered from COVID-19.

The chain couples TRBV10-3 to TRBJ2-1, with D possibly TRBD2 on 7 matching bases. There are 17 residues in the CDR3. Per germline, CDR1 ENHRY and CDR2 SYGVKD. V lost 0 bases and J lost 4, with 16 bases in between. The CDR3 here is CAISESGGLREYNEQFF. The CDR3, as DNA: TGTGCCATCAGTGAGTCCGGGGGGCTCAGGGAATACAATGAGCAGTTCTTC.

This chain uses TRBV6-5 with TRBJ1-2; 11 bases fit TRBD1. Per germline, CDR1 MNHEY and CDR2 SVGAGI. The CDR3 is made up of 14 amino acids. Unmatched junction bases numbered 4, after V lost 6 bases and J lost 4 bases. CDR3 DNA sequence: TGTGCCAGCAGCGAGGACAGGGGGCTCTATGGCTACACCTTC. Its protein product is CASSEDRGLYGYTF.

This sequence joins TRBV27 and TRBJ1-2, with D tentatively TRBD1 (6 bases). This CDR3 region has 12 residues. V was cut by 5 bases and J by 5 bases, with 9 bases left in between. Germline V gives CDR1 MNHEY, CDR2 SMNVEV (reference sequence). CDR3 DNA sequence: TGTGCCAGCAGTACACAGGGATATGGCTACACCTTC. Protein product: CASSTQGYGYTF.

The rearrangement links TRBV4-3 to TRBJ1-5, with D unresolved. This CDR3 spans 15 amino acids. Germline assignment: CDR1 LGHNA and CDR2 YSLEER. V was cut by 0 bases and J by 0 bases, with 6 bases left in between. This chain's CDR3 is CASSQERISNQPQHF. For the CDR3, the DNA is TGCGCCAGCAGCCAAGAGAGGATTAGCAATCAGCCCCAGCATTTT.

The chain uses TRBV3-1 (or the pseudogene TRBV3-2) and TRBJ1-6, with TRBD1 matching 10 bases. The CDR3 runs 14 residues. Germline trimming cut 4 bases from V and 8 bases from J; bases unmatched to any gene: 2. Germline CDR1 is LGHDT and CDR2 is YNNKEL (reference sequence). The CDR3 coding sequence is TGTGCCAGCAGCCCCGGACAGGGGGATTCACCCCTCCACTTT. Its protein product is CASSPGQGDSPLHF.

This rearrangement joins TRBV5-4 to TRBJ2-3; D perhaps matches TRBD2 (7 bases). The CDR3 is 16 residues long. Germline loops: CDR1 SGHNT, CDR2 YYREEE (reference sequence). Deletions cut 1 base from V and 4 bases from J, with 16 bases between. This chain's CDR3 is CASSLMGGRMADTQYF. Here the CDR3 DNA reads TGTGCCAGCAGCTTGATGGGGGGGCGTATGGCAGATACGCAGTATTTT.

With regard to this clone: At one end the junction does not follow the germline gene, possibly because of a read error. V usage is TRBV7-7 and J usage is TRBJ2-3, with TRBD2 identical over 12 bases. CDR1 SSHAT and CDR2 FNYEAQ come from the germline V gene (reference sequence). This CDR3 region has 16 residues. The CDR3 DNA is TGTGCTAGCAGCCTAACTAGCGGGGGGCCCACAGATACGCAGTATTTT. It specifies CASSLTSGGPTDTQYF.

The rearrangement links TRBV13 to TRBJ1-2; the D is unclear. Germline assignment: CDR1 PRHDT and CDR2 FYEKMQ (reference sequence). The CDR3 totals 14 residues. V was shortened by 2 bases and J by 4 bases, with 11 bases between the two germline ends. The CDR3 protein is CASSLSGVPYGYTF. CDR3 sequence (DNA): TGTGCCAGCAGCTTATCGGGAGTCCCCTATGGCTACACCTTC.

This clone has just a few counts. The J gene is TRBJ1-5, the V gene TRBV7-8, with a tentative D call TRBD1 (6 bases). CDR1 and CDR2 from the germline V gene are SGHVS and FQNEAQ. Trimming removed 4 bases at V and 0 bases at J, with 16 bases between. The CDR3 loop spans 17 amino acids. The CDR3 DNA is TGTGCCAGCAGCTCCCAAGGGACACTGTATAGCAATCAGCCCCAGCATTTT. This sequence encodes CASSSQGTLYSNQPQHF.

V and J are TRBV7-2 and TRBJ2-1; 10 bases map to TRBD2. The germline V gene has CDR1 SGHTA and CDR2 FQGNSA. The V segment lost 2 bases and the J segment 12 bases; nucleotides outside the gene matches: 16. This CDR3 comprises 17 residues. As DNA, the CDR3 is TGTGCCAGCAGCTTATCCCTAGCGGGGGCCCTTGCTGAGGGGCAGTTCTTC. Translated: CASSLSLAGALAEGQFF. Filled out from reference TRBV7-2 and TRBJ2-1, the complete variable domain reads GAGVSQSPSNKVTEKGKDVELRCDPISGHTALYWYRQSLGQGLEFLIYFQGNSAPDKSGLPSDRFSAERTGGSVSTLTIQRTQQEDSAVYLCASSLSLAGALAEGQFFGPGTRLTVL.

The chain employs TRBV13 and TRBJ1-1, with D unresolved. With 4 bases removed from V and 5 bases from J, the gap between germline ends came to 8 bases. The CDR3 loop spans 12 amino acids. The germline V gene encodes CDR1 PRHDT and CDR2 FYEKMQ (reference sequence). The CDR3 region is CASSSEGTEAFF. CDR3 DNA sequence: TGTGCCAGCAGCTCGGAGGGAACTGAAGCTTTCTTT.

The chain has TRBV24-1 and TRBJ1-2, with TRBD1 matching over 9 bases. Germline CDR1 is KGHDR and CDR2 is SFDVKD. V shed 6 bases, J shed 5 bases, and the junction held 3 bases outside the gene matches. This CDR3 has 13 residues. The CDR3 spells CATSSGTGYGYTF. The CDR3 bases are TGTGCCACCAGTTCCGGGACAGGGTATGGCTACACCTTC.

CDR3 protein: CASGSQGGQPQHF. DNA of the CDR3: TGTGCTAGTGGTTCCCAGGGTGGTCAGCCCCAGCATTTT. The chain links TRBV12-5 to TRBJ1-5, with D possibly TRBD1 on 5 matching bases. The germline CDR1 and CDR2 sequences are LGHNT and FRNRAP. Trimming stripped 4 bases from V and 6 bases from J, with 10 bases between. The CDR3 has 13 amino acids.

The J gene is TRBJ2-3, the V gene TRBV15; 13 nucleotides match TRBD2. The CDR3 sequence is 18 residues long. The germline V gene has CDR1 LNHNV and CDR2 YYDKDF (reference sequence). J lost 6 bases, V lost 2 bases, and 11 bases had no gene match. The CDR3 DNA reads TGTGCCACCAGCAGAATTCGGACTAGCGGGGGTACGGGTGATACGCAGTATTTT. Its protein product is CATSRIRTSGGTGDTQYF.

This chain uses TRBV3-1 (or the pseudogene TRBV3-2) with TRBJ2-7; possibly TRBD2 for D (6 bases). Germline CDR1 and CDR2: LGHDT and YNNKEL (reference sequence). The V and J ends lost 4 bases and 2 bases respectively, with 12 bases between them. The CDR3 spans 14 residues. The CDR3 loop is CASSPGRGTYEQYF. The CDR3 DNA reads as TGTGCCAGCAGCCCAGGGCGCGGGACCTACGAGCAGTACTTC.

The chain couples TRBV19 to TRBJ1-2; the match to TRBD1 covers 11 bases. Germline assignment: CDR1 LNHDA and CDR2 SQIVND (reference sequence). Germline trimming cut 6 bases from V and 10 bases from J; bases unmatched to any gene: 13. CDR3 size: 15 residues. The CDR3, as DNA: TGTGCCAGTAGGGACCCGGGACAGGGGGTTCACCCCTACACCTTC. Encoded protein: CASRDPGQGVHPYTF. Based on the CDR3 plus reference TRBV19 and TRBJ1-2, the full variable domain is DGGITQSPKYLFRKEGQNVTLSCEQNLNHDAMYWYRQDPGQGLRLIYYSQIVNDFQKGDIAEGYSVSREKKESFPLTVTSAQKNPTAFYLCASRDPGQGVHPYTFGSGTRLTVV.

Only a few counts were recorded for this clone. The gene calls are TRBV27 and TRBJ2-1; maybe TRBD2 (5 bases). V was cut by 4 bases and J by 7 bases, with 11 bases left in between. The CDR3 contains 13 residues. CDR1 is MNHEY, CDR2 SMNVEV, per germline (reference sequence). The CDR3 region has the DNA TGTGCCAGCAGTTCGAATCCGGGAAATGAGCAGTTCTTC. The encoded protein is CASSSNPGNEQFF.

The chain recombines TRBV7-2 with TRBJ1-2; D not certain. Germline V gene sequence: CDR1 SGHTA, CDR2 FQGNSA. The CDR3 totals 13 residues. Trimming took off 2 bases at V and 2 bases at J, with 6 bases between the two ends. The CDR3 DNA reads TGTGCCAGCAGCTTATTCTTAAACTATGGCTACACCTTC. This codes for CASSLFLNYGYTF.

In nucleotides, the CDR3 is TGTGCCAGCAGCATACCCCCAACCCGCGGGGCCCCTTCTTACGAGCAGTACTTC. Protein sequence: CASSIPPTRGAPSYEQYF. The rearrangement joins TRBV7-8 to TRBJ2-7, with D possibly being TRBD2 (6 bases). V was cut by 5 bases and J by 4 bases, with 27 bases left in between. The V gene's germline CDR1 is SGHVS and CDR2 FQNEAQ. The CDR3 totals 18 residues.

This clone was detected a few times. This chain joins TRBV11-2 and TRBJ1-2; TRBD1 might be the D (5 bases). CDR3 size: 10 residues. Trimming removed 1 base from V and 13 bases from J, with 7 bases in between. Per the germline V gene, CDR1 is SGHAT and CDR2 is FQNNGV. CDR3 loop: CASSLADTTF. CDR3 in DNA: TGTGCCAGCAGCTTAGCGGACACCACCTTC.